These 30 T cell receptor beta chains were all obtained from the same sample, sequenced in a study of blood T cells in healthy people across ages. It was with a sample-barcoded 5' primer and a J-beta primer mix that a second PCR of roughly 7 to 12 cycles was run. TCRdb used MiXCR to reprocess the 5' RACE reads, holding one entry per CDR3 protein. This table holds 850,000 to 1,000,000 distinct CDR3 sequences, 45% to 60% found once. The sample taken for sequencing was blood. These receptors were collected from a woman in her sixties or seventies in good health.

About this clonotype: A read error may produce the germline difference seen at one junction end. As DNA, the CDR3 is TGTGCCGGCAGCCCGGCACAGGGGAATCCAGATACGCAGTATTTT. It encodes CAGSPAQGNPDTQYF. The chain has TRBV5-5 and TRBJ2-3; 7 nucleotides align to TRBD1. CDR1 and CDR2 from the germline V gene are SGHKS and YYEKEE (reference sequence). CDR3 length: 15 residues. Based on the CDR3 plus reference TRBV5-5 and TRBJ2-3, the full variable domain is DAGVTQSPTHLIKTRGQQVTLRCSPISGHKSVSWYQQVLGQGPQFIFQYYEKEERGRGNFPDRFSARQFPNYSSELNVNALLLGDSALYLCAGSPAQGNPDTQYFGPGTRLTVL.

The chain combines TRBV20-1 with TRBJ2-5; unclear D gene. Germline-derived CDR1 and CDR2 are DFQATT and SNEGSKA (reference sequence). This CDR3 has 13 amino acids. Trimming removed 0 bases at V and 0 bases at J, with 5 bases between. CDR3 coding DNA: TGCAGTGCTAGAGAAGGAAACCAAGAGACCCAGTACTTC. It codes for CSAREGNQETQYF.

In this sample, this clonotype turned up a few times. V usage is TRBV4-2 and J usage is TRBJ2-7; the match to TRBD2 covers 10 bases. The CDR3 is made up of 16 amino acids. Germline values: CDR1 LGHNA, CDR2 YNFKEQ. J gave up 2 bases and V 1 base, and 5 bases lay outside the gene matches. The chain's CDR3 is CASSQVAGGRTYEQYF. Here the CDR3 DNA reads TGTGCCAGCAGCCAAGTAGCGGGAGGCCGGACCTACGAGCAGTACTTC.

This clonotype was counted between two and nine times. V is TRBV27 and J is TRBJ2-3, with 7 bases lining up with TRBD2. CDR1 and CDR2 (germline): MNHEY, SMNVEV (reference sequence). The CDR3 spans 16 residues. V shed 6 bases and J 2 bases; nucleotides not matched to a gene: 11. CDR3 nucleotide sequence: TGTGCCAGCAGCCCTAGCGGAGGGGATATCACAGATACGCAGTATTTT. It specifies CASSPSGGDITDTQYF.

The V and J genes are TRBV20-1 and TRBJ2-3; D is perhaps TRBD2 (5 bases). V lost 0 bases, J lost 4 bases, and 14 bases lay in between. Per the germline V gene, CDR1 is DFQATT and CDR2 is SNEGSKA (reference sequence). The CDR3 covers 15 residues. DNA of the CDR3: TGCAGTGCTAGAGATCCGCCCCTACTAGCAGATACGCAGTATTTT. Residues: CSARDPPLLADTQYF.

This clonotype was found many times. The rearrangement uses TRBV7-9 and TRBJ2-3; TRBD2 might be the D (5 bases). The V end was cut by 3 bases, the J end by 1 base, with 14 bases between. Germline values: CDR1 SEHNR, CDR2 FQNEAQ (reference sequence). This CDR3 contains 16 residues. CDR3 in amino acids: CASSLGALGGTDTQYF. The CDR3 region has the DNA TGTGCCAGCAGCTTGGGAGCGCTTGGGGGCACAGATACGCAGTATTTT.

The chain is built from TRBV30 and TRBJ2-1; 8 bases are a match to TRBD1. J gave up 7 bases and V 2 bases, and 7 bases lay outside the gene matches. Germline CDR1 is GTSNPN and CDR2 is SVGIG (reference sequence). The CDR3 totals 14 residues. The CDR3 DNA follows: TGTGCCTGGAGTCCAGGACAGGGAGTGAATGAGCAGTTCTTC. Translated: CAWSPGQGVNEQFF.

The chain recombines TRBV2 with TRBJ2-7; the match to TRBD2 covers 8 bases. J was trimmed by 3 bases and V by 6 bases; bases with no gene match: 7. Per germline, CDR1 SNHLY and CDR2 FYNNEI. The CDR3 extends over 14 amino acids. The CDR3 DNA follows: TGTGCCAGCAGCCTGGGACTAGGGGGCTACGAGCAGTACTTC. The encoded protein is CASSLGLGGYEQYF.

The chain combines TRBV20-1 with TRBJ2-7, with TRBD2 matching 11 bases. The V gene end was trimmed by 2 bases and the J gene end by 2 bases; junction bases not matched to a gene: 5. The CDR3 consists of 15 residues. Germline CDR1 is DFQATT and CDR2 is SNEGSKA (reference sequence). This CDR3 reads CSARTGTSGTYEQYF. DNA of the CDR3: TGCAGTGCTAGAACCGGGACTAGCGGAACCTACGAGCAGTACTTC.

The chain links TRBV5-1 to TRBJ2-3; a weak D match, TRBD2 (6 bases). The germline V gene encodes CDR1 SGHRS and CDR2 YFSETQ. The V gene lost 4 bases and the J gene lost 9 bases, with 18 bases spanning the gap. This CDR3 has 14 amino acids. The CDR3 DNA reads TGCGCCAGCAGCGCCCGGGACTTTCCGGAGACGCAGTATTTT. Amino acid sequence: CASSARDFPETQYF.

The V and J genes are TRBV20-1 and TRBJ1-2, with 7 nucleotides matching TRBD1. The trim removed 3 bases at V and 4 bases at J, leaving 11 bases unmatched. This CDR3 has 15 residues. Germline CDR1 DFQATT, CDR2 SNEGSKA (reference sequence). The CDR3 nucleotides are TGCAGTGCTAGGACTCCTCTCAGGGGGATCTATGGCTACACCTTC. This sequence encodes CSARTPLRGIYGYTF.

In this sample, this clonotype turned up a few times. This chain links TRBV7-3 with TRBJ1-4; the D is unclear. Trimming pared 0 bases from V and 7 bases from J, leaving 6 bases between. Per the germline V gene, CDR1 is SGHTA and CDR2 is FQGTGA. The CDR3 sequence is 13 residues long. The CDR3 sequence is CASSLTQSEKLFF. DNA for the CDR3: TGTGCCAGCAGCTTAACCCAAAGTGAAAAACTGTTTTTT.

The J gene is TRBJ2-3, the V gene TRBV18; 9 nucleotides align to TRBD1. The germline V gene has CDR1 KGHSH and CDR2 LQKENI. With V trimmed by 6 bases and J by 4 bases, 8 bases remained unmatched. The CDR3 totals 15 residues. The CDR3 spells CASSPGTGNADTQYF. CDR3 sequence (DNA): TGTGCCAGCTCCCCCGGGACAGGGAACGCAGATACGCAGTATTTT.

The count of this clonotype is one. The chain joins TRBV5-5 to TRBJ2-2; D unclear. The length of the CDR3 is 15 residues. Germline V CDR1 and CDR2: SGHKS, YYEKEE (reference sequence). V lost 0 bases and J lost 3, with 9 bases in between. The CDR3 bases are TGTGCCAGCAGCTTGGATGGTCGCCACACCGGGGAGCTGTTTTTT. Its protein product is CASSLDGRHTGELFF.

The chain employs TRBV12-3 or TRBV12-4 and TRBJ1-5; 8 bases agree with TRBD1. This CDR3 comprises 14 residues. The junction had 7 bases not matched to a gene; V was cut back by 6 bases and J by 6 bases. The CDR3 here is CASRLQGAGQPQHF. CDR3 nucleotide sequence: TGTGCCAGCAGGCTCCAGGGGGCGGGTCAGCCCCAGCATTTT.

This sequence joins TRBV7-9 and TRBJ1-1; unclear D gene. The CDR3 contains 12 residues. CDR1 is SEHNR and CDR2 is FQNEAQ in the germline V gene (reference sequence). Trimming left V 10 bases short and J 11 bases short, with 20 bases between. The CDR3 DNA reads TGTGCCACTACTGAATCCGAAGGCTCTGCTTTCTTT. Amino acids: CATTESEGSAFF.

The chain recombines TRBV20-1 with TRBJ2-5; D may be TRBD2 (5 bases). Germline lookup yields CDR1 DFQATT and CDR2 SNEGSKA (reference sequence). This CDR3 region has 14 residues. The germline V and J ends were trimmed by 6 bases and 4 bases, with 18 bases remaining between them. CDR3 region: CSARTGIRGETQYF. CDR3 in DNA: TGCAGTGCCCGAACGGGGATTCGCGGAGAGACCCAGTACTTC.

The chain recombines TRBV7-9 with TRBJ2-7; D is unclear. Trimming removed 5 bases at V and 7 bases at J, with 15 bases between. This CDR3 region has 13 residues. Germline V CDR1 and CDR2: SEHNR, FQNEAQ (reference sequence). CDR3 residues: CASSPERWREQYF. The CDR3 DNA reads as TGTGCCAGCAGCCCCGAGAGGTGGAGAGAGCAGTACTTC.

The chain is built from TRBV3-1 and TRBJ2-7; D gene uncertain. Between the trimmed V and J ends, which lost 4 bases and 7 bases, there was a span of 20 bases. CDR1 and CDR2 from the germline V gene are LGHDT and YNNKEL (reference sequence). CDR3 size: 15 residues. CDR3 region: CASSRVPGSYNEQYF. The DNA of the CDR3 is TGTGCCAGCAGCCGAGTACCCGGCTCCTACAATGAGCAGTACTTC.

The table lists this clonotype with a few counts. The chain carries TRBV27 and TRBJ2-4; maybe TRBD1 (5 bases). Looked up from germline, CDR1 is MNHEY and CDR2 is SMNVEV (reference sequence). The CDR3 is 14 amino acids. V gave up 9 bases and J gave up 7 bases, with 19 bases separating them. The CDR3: CASASAGSGNIQYF. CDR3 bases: TGTGCCAGTGCCTCGGCAGGCTCAGGGAACATTCAGTACTTC.

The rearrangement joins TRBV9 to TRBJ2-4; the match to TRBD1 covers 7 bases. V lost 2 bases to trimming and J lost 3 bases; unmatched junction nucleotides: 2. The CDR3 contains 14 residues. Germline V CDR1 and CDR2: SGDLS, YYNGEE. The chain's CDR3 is CASSVGQVKNIQYF. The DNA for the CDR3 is TGTGCCAGCAGCGTCGGACAGGTCAAAAACATTCAGTACTTC.

CDR3 DNA sequence: TGTGCCACCAGCAGAGTTCTAGCGGGGGTCAATGAGCAGTTCTTC. It specifies CATSRVLAGVNEQFF. This chain joins TRBV15 and TRBJ2-1; 10 bases match TRBD2. V lost 1 base, J lost 6 bases, and 3 bases stayed unmatched. Germline V gene data show CDR1 as LNHNV and CDR2 as YYDKDF (reference sequence). The CDR3 is 15 residues long.

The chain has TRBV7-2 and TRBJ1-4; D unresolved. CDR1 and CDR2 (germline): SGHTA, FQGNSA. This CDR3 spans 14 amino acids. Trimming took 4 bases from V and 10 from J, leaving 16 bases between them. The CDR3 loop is CASSYPRNSPKLFF. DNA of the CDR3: TGTGCCAGCAGCTACCCACGAAACAGTCCAAAACTGTTTTTT.

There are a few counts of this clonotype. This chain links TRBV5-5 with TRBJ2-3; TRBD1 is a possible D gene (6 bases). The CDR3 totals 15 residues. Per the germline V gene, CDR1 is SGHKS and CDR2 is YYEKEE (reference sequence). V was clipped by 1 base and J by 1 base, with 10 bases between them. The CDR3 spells CASSLLGAGTDTQYF. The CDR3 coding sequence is TGTGCCAGCAGCTTGCTGGGGGCAGGCACAGATACGCAGTATTTT. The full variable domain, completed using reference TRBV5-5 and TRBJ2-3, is DAGVTQSPTHLIKTRGQQVTLRCSPISGHKSVSWYQQVLGQGPQFIFQYYEKEERGRGNFPDRFSARQFPNYSSELNVNALLLGDSALYLCASSLLGAGTDTQYFGPGTRLTVL.

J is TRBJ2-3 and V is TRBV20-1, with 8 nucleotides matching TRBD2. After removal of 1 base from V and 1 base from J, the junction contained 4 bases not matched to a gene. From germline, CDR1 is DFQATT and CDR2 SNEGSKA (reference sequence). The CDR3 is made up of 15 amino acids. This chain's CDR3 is CSARGAAGGTDTQYF. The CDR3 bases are TGCAGTGCTAGAGGTGCAGCGGGAGGCACAGATACGCAGTATTTT.

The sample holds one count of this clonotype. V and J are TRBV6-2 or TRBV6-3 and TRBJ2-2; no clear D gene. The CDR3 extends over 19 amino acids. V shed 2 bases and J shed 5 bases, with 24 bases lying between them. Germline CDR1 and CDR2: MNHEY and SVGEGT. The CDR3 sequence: CASSYGSGWTGVWTGELFF. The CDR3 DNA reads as TGTGCCAGCAGTTACGGCTCCGGCTGGACCGGAGTTTGGACCGGGGAGCTGTTTTTT.

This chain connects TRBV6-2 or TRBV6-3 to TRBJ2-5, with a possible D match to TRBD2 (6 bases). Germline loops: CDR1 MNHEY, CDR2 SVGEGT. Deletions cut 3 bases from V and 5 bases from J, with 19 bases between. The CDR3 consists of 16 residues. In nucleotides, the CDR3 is TGTGCCAGCAGTTATGGGATACCGGGGGTGGAGGAGACCCAGTACTTC. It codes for CASSYGIPGVEETQYF.

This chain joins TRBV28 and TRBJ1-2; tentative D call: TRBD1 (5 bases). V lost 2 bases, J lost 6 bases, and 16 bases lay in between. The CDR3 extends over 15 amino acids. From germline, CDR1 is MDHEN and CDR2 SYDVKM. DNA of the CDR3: TGTGCCAGCAGTTTAGGGTCCCAGGGACGGGATGGCTACACCTTC. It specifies CASSLGSQGRDGYTF.

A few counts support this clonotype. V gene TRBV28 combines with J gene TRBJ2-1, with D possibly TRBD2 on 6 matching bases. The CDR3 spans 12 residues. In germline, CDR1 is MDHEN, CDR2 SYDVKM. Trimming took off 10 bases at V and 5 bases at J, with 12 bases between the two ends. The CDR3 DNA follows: TGTGCCACCCTTAGCGGCCACAATGAGCAGTTCTTC. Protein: CATLSGHNEQFF.

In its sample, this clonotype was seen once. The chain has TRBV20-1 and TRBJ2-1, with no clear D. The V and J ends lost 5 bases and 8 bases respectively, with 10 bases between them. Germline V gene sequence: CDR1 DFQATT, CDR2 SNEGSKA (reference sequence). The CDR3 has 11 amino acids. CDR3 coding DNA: TGCAGTGCTCGGCTTCACGATGAGCAGTTCTTC. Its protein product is CSARLHDEQFF.